Following are 32 T cell receptor beta chains from one sample sequenced in a study of blood T cell repertoires in COVID-19. TCRdb keeps only in-frame clones here, not all; method: immunoSEQ multiplex PCR. Of about 230,000 clones in the sample, 80% to 85% were seen once. Input material: peripheral blood. The receptors were gathered from a man aged 50 to 59 with active or convalescent COVID-19.

This chain joins TRBV3-1 (or the pseudogene TRBV3-2) and TRBJ1-2, with D uncertain. Between the trimmed V and J ends, which lost 4 bases and 3 bases, there was a span of 6 bases. Germline lookup yields CDR1 LGHDT and CDR2 YNNKEL (reference sequence). The length of the CDR3 is 12 residues. CDR3 amino acids: CASSRSDYGYTF. The CDR3 region has the DNA TGTGCCAGCAGCCGGTCGGACTATGGCTACACCTTC.

This chain joins TRBV9 and TRBJ2-2; TRBD1 might be the D (6 bases). The ends were cut back, 4 bases at V and 6 bases at J, with 10 bases in the middle. The CDR3 runs to 13 residues. Germline lookup yields CDR1 SGDLS and CDR2 YYNGEE. In DNA form, the CDR3 reads TGTGCCAGCAGCCCGGGACACCCCGGGGAGCTGTTTTTT. It is translated as CASSPGHPGELFF. The complete variable domain, with remaining parts taken from reference TRBV9 and TRBJ2-2, reads DSGVTQTPKHLITATGQRVTLRCSPRSGDLSVYWYQQSLDQGLQFLIQYYNGEERAKGNILERFSAQQFPDLHSELNLSSLELGDSALYFCASSPGHPGELFFGEGSRLTVL.

Of note for this clone: Other DNA variants within this sample encode the same CDR3. The chain joins TRBV5-6 to TRBJ2-3; TRBD2 agrees at 7 bases. The V and J ends lost 4 bases and 0 bases, in that order; junction bases with no gene match: 11. Germline V gives CDR1 SGHDT, CDR2 YYEEEE. This CDR3 contains 17 residues. The CDR3 is CASSRRLAGDSTDTQYF. The DNA of the CDR3 is TGTGCCAGCAGCCGTCGTCTTGCGGGGGATAGCACAGATACGCAGTATTTT.

In this sample, this clone turned up many times. The rearrangement uses TRBV19 and TRBJ1-4; D gene ambiguous. The CDR3 has 13 amino acids. The germline V and J ends were trimmed by 4 bases and 7 bases, with 10 bases remaining between them. CDR1 and CDR2 from the germline V gene are LNHDA and SQIVND (reference sequence). The chain's CDR3 is CASSRGRGEKLFF. The DNA of the CDR3 is TGTGCCAGTAGTAGAGGGCGGGGTGAAAAACTGTTTTTT.

V is TRBV4-2 and J is TRBJ2-1; D is possibly TRBD1 (6 bases). The CDR3 length is 16 residues. The germline V gene encodes CDR1 LGHNA and CDR2 YNFKEQ. The V and J ends lost 0 bases and 5 bases respectively, with 14 bases between them. The CDR3 here is CASSQDRGSGNNEQFF. In DNA, the CDR3 is TGTGCCAGCAGCCAAGATAGGGGGTCCGGGAACAATGAGCAGTTCTTC.

This chain links TRBV12-3 or TRBV12-4 with TRBJ1-1; 8 bases map to TRBD1. CDR3 length: 13 amino acids. J was trimmed by 4 bases and V by 7 bases; bases with no gene match: 5. CDR3 in DNA: TGTGCCAGCACCAGACAGGGGACCACTGAAGCTTTCTTT. Translated: CASTRQGTTEAFF.

The chain carries TRBV11-2 and TRBJ2-4; perhaps TRBD2 as D (6 bases). Germline V lookup: CDR1 SGHAT, CDR2 FQNNGV. The ends were cut back, 6 bases at V and 2 bases at J, with 20 bases in the middle. CDR3 length: 17 amino acids. The CDR3 DNA reads TGTGCCAGCAGTCGCACCCTCGGGCGGGAATCCAAAAACATTCAGTACTTC. Amino acid sequence: CASSRTLGRESKNIQYF.

This clone showed up just a few times. The chain couples TRBV28 to TRBJ1-1; D uncertain. The CDR3 covers 12 residues. V lost 5 bases, J lost 7 bases, and 11 bases lay in between. The germline V gene encodes CDR1 MDHEN and CDR2 SYDVKM. CDR3 sequence: CASSPRVLEAFF. The CDR3 DNA follows: TGTGCCAGCAGTCCCCGAGTGCTTGAAGCTTTCTTT.

CDR3 sequence (DNA): TGCGCCAGCAGCTCAGACGCTAGCTCTGGAAACACCATATATTTT. The encoded protein is CASSSDASSGNTIYF. This chain joins TRBV5-1 and TRBJ1-3; D not resolved. Trimming shortened V by 3 bases and J by 0 bases, and 10 bases separated the two germline ends. Germline assignment: CDR1 SGHRS and CDR2 YFSETQ. The CDR3 has 15 residues.

The chain combines TRBV5-1 with TRBJ2-5; a weak D match, TRBD2 (6 bases). V lost 0 bases, J lost 5 bases, and 17 bases lay in between. This CDR3 contains 16 residues. Germline lookup yields CDR1 SGHRS and CDR2 YFSETQ. CDR3 sequence reads: CASSLDLLSGSETQYF. In DNA, the CDR3 is TGCGCCAGCAGCTTGGATTTGCTGAGCGGGTCGGAGACCCAGTACTTC.

This chain joins TRBV10-3 and TRBJ2-5; D call uncertain. Trimming cost V 3 bases and J 4 bases, with 6 bases left between them. The CDR3 consists of 12 residues. Germline V gene sequence: CDR1 ENHRY, CDR2 SYGVKD. The CDR3 sequence is CAISEMRETQYF. DNA for the CDR3: TGTGCCATCAGTGAAATGAGAGAGACCCAGTACTTC.

This chain uses TRBV5-6 with TRBJ1-5; TRBD1 agrees at 10 bases. The CDR3 extends over 16 amino acids. The trim removed 0 bases at V and 4 bases at J, leaving 4 bases unmatched. Looked up from germline, CDR1 is SGHDT and CDR2 is YYEEEE. This CDR3 is CASSLARGQGNQPQHF. The CDR3 DNA is TGTGCCAGCAGCTTGGCTCGGGGACAGGGGAATCAGCCCCAGCATTTT.

The rearrangement joins TRBV10-3 to TRBJ1-3; no reliable D call. Trimming took off 5 bases at V and 0 bases at J, with 11 bases between the two ends. The CDR3 has 15 residues. Germline assignment: CDR1 ENHRY and CDR2 SYGVKD. The CDR3 region has the DNA TGTGCCATCAGTCCCGGACTGAGCTCTGGAAACACCATATATTTT. It translates to CAISPGLSSGNTIYF.

The chain links TRBV28 to TRBJ2-5; 10 positions match TRBD2. In germline, CDR1 is MDHEN, CDR2 SYDVKM. The CDR3 consists of 15 residues. V was pared by 3 bases and J by 5 bases, with 6 bases of the junction left unmatched. Written as DNA, the CDR3 is TGTGCCAGCAGTTTGGATAGCGGGAGGAGGGAGACCCAGTACTTC. This codes for CASSLDSGRRETQYF.

As concerns this clone: Germline and junction disagree at one end, which may indicate a read error. This sequence joins TRBV27 and TRBJ2-3, with 12 bases identical to TRBD2. The CDR3 loop spans 17 amino acids. The germline V gene has CDR1 MNHEY and CDR2 SMNVEV (reference sequence). The CDR3 region has the DNA TGTGCCAGCAGTCTATCCTCCGGACTAGCGGGGCTCTATACGCAGTATTTT. Translation: CASSLSSGLAGLYTQYF.

The chain joins TRBV2 to TRBJ1-5, with D perhaps TRBD1 (6 bases). The CDR3 covers 14 residues. Trimming took 6 bases from V and 7 from J, leaving 16 bases between them. The germline CDR1 and CDR2 sequences are SNHLY and FYNNEI. As DNA, the CDR3 is TGTGCCAGCAGGGGAGGGGGGGCAGAACAGCCCCAGCATTTT. It specifies CASRGGGAEQPQHF. Full variable domain (rest looked up from reference TRBV2 and TRBJ1-5): EPEVTQTPSHQVTQMGQEVILRCVPISNHLYFYWYRQILGQKVEFLVSFYNNEISEKSEIFDDQFSVERPDGSNFTLKIRSTKLEDSAMYFCASRGGGAEQPQHFGDGTRLSIL.

In this sample, this clone turned up once. The gene calls are TRBV2 and TRBJ1-3; 8 positions match TRBD1. Trimming at V came to 5 bases and at J to 14 bases, leaving 11 bases not matched to a gene. Germline values: CDR1 SNHLY, CDR2 FYNNEI. The CDR3 loop spans 13 amino acids. CDR3 sequence reads: CASSSDRASSLYF. The CDR3, as DNA: TGTGCCAGCAGTTCGGACAGGGCTTCCTCACTATATTTT. The full variable domain, its missing parts supplied by reference TRBV2 and TRBJ1-3, is EPEVTQTPSHQVTQMGQEVILRCVPISNHLYFYWYRQILGQKVEFLVSFYNNEISEKSEIFDDQFSVERPDGSNFTLKIRSTKLEDSAMYFCASSSDRASSLYFGEGSWLTVV.

V usage is TRBV7-9 and J usage is TRBJ2-1, with 15 bases aligning to TRBD2. After removal of 5 bases from V and 2 bases from J, the junction contained 4 bases not matched to a gene. The CDR3 totals 17 residues. Germline lookup yields CDR1 SEHNR and CDR2 FQNEAQ (reference sequence). CDR3 coding DNA: TGTGCCAGCAGCCCGGGACTAGCGGGGGGTCCCTACAATGAGCAGTTCTTC. This codes for CASSPGLAGGPYNEQFF.

The chain employs TRBV5-5 and TRBJ2-1, with D maybe TRBD2 (6 bases). Germline V lookup: CDR1 SGHKS, CDR2 YYEKEE (reference sequence). This CDR3 has 16 amino acids. Trimming pared 4 bases from V and 0 bases from J, leaving 14 bases between. CDR3 residues: CASSTLGGSSYNEQFF. CDR3 sequence (DNA): TGTGCCAGCAGCACACTCGGGGGAAGCTCCTACAATGAGCAGTTCTTC.

The chain uses TRBV5-1 and TRBJ2-2; TRBD1 matches at 7 bases. CDR3 length equals 17 residues. V lost 3 bases and J lost 0; bases outside the gene matches: 8. In germline, CDR1 is SGHRS, CDR2 YFSETQ. CDR3 nucleotides: TGCGCCAGCAGCTCGACAGGGTTTAAGTCGAACACCGGGGAGCTGTTTTTT. Translating it yields CASSSTGFKSNTGELFF.

The rearrangement uses TRBV19 and TRBJ1-5, with TRBD1 identical over 10 bases. In germline, CDR1 is LNHDA, CDR2 SQIVND (reference sequence). CDR3 length equals 19 residues. The trim removed 5 bases at V and 1 base at J, leaving 14 bases unmatched. The CDR3 sequence: CASSPRTGGFPLSNQPQHF. CDR3 DNA sequence: TGTGCCAGTAGTCCCAGGACAGGGGGGTTCCCCTTGAGCAATCAGCCCCAGCATTTT.

CDR3 in DNA: TGTGCCAGCAGCTTTACAAGCGGGGACCCCTGGAATGAGCAGTTCTTC. Translating it yields CASSFTSGDPWNEQFF. The chain carries TRBV7-8 and TRBJ2-1; 7 bases align to TRBD2. Germline V gene sequence: CDR1 SGHVS, CDR2 FQNEAQ. The CDR3 loop spans 16 amino acids. V lost 3 bases, J lost 7 bases, and 12 bases stayed unmatched.

This chain joins TRBV2 and TRBJ1-6; TRBD1 might be the D (6 bases). The V gene's germline CDR1 is SNHLY and CDR2 FYNNEI. Trimming removed 10 bases at V and 6 bases at J, with 13 bases between. The CDR3 loop spans 13 amino acids. CDR3 region: CAIRGTSNSPLHF. The CDR3 nucleotides read TGTGCCATTAGGGGGACCTCTAATTCACCCCTCCACTTT.

This rearrangement joins TRBV30 to TRBJ1-5; a weak D match, TRBD1 (5 bases). The CDR3 has 13 residues. CDR1 and CDR2 (germline): GTSNPN, SVGIG (reference sequence). The V end was cut by 1 base, the J end by 4 bases, with 8 bases between. In DNA, the CDR3 is TGTGCCTGGAGTGAGGGGTTGAATCAGCCCCAGCATTTT. Translated: CAWSEGLNQPQHF.

This chain joins TRBV27 and TRBJ2-1; D is undetermined. The CDR3 totals 16 residues. The V end lost 2 bases, the J end lost 0 bases, and 11 bases lay between the germline ends. Germline assignment: CDR1 MNHEY and CDR2 SMNVEV (reference sequence). The CDR3 region has the DNA TGTGCCAGCAGTTTAGTCGCAGGCAGCTCCTACAATGAGCAGTTCTTC. Its protein is CASSLVAGSSYNEQFF.

V and J are TRBV6-5 and TRBJ2-3; 12 bases map to TRBD2. Trimming at V came to 5 bases and at J to 4 bases, leaving 4 bases not matched to a gene. Germline V CDR1 and CDR2: MNHEY, SVGAGI. The CDR3 contains 15 residues. Here the CDR3 DNA reads TGTGCCAGCAGTACCCTAGCGGGGGGGCCAGATACGCAGTATTTT. Translation gives CASSTLAGGPDTQYF.

V usage is TRBV2 and J usage is TRBJ2-3; D unresolved. From germline, CDR1 is SNHLY and CDR2 FYNNEI. V was cut by 0 bases and J by 0 bases, with 4 bases left in between. The CDR3 length is 14 residues. This CDR3 is CASSEALSTDTQYF. The CDR3 DNA reads as TGTGCCAGCAGTGAAGCCCTGAGCACAGATACGCAGTATTTT.

The rearrangement joins TRBV3-1 (or the pseudogene TRBV3-2) to TRBJ2-5, with TRBD2 matching over 10 bases. This CDR3 has 16 residues. Germline V CDR1 and CDR2: LGHDT, YNNKEL (reference sequence). V lost 4 bases, J lost 4 bases, and 9 bases stayed unmatched. CDR3 DNA sequence: TGTGCCAGCAGCCGCATAGCGGGGGGCCGAGGAGAGACCCAGTACTTC. Translated, it gives CASSRIAGGRGETQYF.

The chain recombines TRBV5-6 with TRBJ1-1, with unresolved D. Deletions cut 4 bases from V and 4 bases from J, with 17 bases between. The CDR3 covers 15 residues. Germline V gene data show CDR1 as SGHDT and CDR2 as YYEEEE. The CDR3 coding sequence is TGTGCCAGCAGCGCCCTTCGGCGGGGAAGCACTGAAGCTTTCTTT. Its translation is CASSALRRGSTEAFF.

V is TRBV2 and J is TRBJ1-5, with 10 bases matching TRBD1. CDR1 and CDR2 (germline): SNHLY, FYNNEI. Unmatched junction bases numbered 7, after V lost 2 bases and J lost 6 bases. The CDR3 covers 16 residues. The CDR3 protein is CASSESDRGVGQPQHF. The CDR3 nucleotides read TGTGCCAGCAGTGAATCGGACAGGGGGGTGGGTCAGCCCCAGCATTTT. Based on the CDR3 plus reference TRBV2 and TRBJ1-5, the full variable domain is EPEVTQTPSHQVTQMGQEVILRCVPISNHLYFYWYRQILGQKVEFLVSFYNNEISEKSEIFDDQFSVERPDGSNFTLKIRSTKLEDSAMYFCASSESDRGVGQPQHFGDGTRLSIL.

The chain carries TRBV5-1 and TRBJ2-5; 8 nucleotides line up with TRBD1. V dropped 4 bases and J dropped 4; count of bases not matched to a gene: 6. The CDR3 totals 14 residues. Germline V CDR1 and CDR2: SGHRS, YFSETQ. The CDR3 loop reads CASSGGQGRETQYF. CDR3 bases: TGCGCCAGCAGCGGTGGACAGGGACGAGAGACCCAGTACTTC.

V is TRBV6-5 and J is TRBJ1-4, with D unclear. Trimming took off 4 bases at V and 8 bases at J, with 8 bases between the two ends. Germline V gene lookup returns CDR1 MNHEY and CDR2 SVGAGI. The length of the CDR3 is 12 residues. This CDR3 reads CASSSAGEKLFF. CDR3 nucleotide sequence: TGTGCCAGCAGTTCTGCGGGGGAAAAACTGTTTTTT.